This T cell receptor beta chain derives from a study of shared clonotypes between healthy human individuals. Study results and caveats: Though the depth was large, rarefaction showed that sorted-subset sequencing was incomplete.

Generated by immunoSEQ multiplex PCR, the TCRdb table keeps only in-frame clones and is missing some. The sample carries approximately 1,500,000 clones, approximately 98% recorded once. A remark on this clone: What it binds is unknown.

The source material was naive CD4+ T cells sorted from blood. Subset denoted: CD45RA+ positively selected. This TCR derives from a young man in good health.

CDR3 loop: CASSPLADKNTGELFF. The CDR3 bases are TGTGCCAGCTCACCACTCGCGGACAAGAACACCGGGGAGCTGTTTTTT. The rearrangement joins TRBV18 to TRBJ2-2, with D possibly matching TRBD1 (5 bases). The length of the CDR3 is 16 residues. Trimming stripped 1 base from V and 1 base from J, with 10 bases between. Germline V lookup: CDR1 KGHSH, CDR2 LQKENI.